What follows is one T cell receptor beta chain and its context. Measured with immunoSEQ multiplex PCR; TCRdb has only the in-frame clones, and not every one. The sample includes around 440,000 clones, around 88% of them seen just once. This CDR3 region has 15 residues. Germline-derived CDR1 and CDR2 are ENHRY and SYGVKD. Trimming stripped 5 bases from V and 5 bases from J, with 13 bases between. This entry belongs to a study of blood T cell repertoires in COVID-19. Study background: From T cells, B-cell-depleted T cells, or PBMCs came the material, which was cDNA or gDNA.

V gene TRBV10-3 combines with J gene TRBJ1-6; D is perhaps TRBD1 (5 bases). The sequenced material came from peripheral blood. The sequence derives from a woman aged 50 to 60 with COVID-19, enrolled during active disease. The chain's CDR3 is CAISKTRDNNSPLHF. In DNA, the CDR3 is TGTGCCATCAGTAAAACCAGGGATAATAATTCACCCCTCCACTTT.